The present entry profiles one T cell receptor beta chain with its context. This CDR3 contains 13 residues. V trimming: 11 bases; J trimming: 9 bases; junction bases outside the gene matches: 12. CDR1 is MNHEY and CDR2 is SVGAGI in the germline V gene. Using a J-beta primer mix together with a sample-barcoded 5' primer, a second PCR was run for roughly 7 to 11 cycles. Each CDR3 protein gets one entry after TCRdb re-called the 5' RACE reads with MiXCR. The sample records more than 650,000 distinct CDR3 sequences, over 20% being singletons. The data were obtained in a study of blood T cells in healthy people across ages.

The sequence was obtained from a man aged 70 or older in good health. The V call is TRBV6-5, the J call TRBJ2-3, with 9 bases that match TRBD2. Sequencing input: blood. The CDR3 region has the DNA TGTGCCGCGGAGGGCGGGGGGGCCCGAACGCAGTATTTT. Protein: CAAEGGGARTQYF.